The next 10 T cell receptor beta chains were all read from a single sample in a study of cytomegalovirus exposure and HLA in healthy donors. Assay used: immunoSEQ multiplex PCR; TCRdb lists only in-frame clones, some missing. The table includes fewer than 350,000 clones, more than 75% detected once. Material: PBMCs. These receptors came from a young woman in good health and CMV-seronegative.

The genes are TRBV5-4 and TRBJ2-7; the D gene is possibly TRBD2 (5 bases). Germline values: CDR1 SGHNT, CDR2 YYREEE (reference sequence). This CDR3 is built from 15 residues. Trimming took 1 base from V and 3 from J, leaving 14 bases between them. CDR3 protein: CASSLKGDGLYEQYF. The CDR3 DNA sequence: TGTGCCAGCAGCTTGAAGGGAGACGGGCTCTACGAGCAGTACTTC.

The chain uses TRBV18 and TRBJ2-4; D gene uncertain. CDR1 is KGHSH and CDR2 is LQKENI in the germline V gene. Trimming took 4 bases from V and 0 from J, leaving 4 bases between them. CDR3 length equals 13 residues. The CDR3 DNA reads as TGTGCCAGCTCACGACAAGCCAAAAACATTCAGTACTTC. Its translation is CASSRQAKNIQYF. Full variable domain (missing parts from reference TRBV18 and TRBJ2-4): NAGVMQNPRHLVRRRGQEARLRCSPMKGHSHVYWYRQLPEEGLKFMVYLQKENIIDESGMPKERFSAEFPKEGPSILRIQQVVRGDSAAYFCASSRQAKNIQYFGAGTRLSVL.

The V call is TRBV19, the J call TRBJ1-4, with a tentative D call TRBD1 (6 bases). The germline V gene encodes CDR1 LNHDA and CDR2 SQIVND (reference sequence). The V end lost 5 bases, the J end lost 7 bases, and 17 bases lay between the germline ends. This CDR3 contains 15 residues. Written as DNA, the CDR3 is TGTGCCAGTAGTCTATTGGACAGCGCGATTGAAAAACTGTTTTTT. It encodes CASSLLDSAIEKLFF.

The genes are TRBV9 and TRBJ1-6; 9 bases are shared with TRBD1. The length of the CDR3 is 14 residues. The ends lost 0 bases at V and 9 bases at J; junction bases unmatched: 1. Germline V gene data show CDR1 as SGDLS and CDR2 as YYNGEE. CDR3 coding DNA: TGTGCCAGCAGCGTAGAACAGGGGGCTTCACCCCTCCACTTT. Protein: CASSVEQGASPLHF.

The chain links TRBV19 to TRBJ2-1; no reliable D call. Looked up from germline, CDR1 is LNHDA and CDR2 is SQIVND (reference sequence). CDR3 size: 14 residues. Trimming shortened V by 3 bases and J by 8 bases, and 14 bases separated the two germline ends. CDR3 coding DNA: TGTGCCAGTAGTATCTATACTCCCACCGATGAGCAGTTCTTC. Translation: CASSIYTPTDEQFF.

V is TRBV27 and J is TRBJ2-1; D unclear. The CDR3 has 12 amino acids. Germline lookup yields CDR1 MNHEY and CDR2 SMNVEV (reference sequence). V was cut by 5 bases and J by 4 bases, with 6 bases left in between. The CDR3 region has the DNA TGTGCCAGCAGTCCAAATTACAATGAGCAGTTCTTC. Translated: CASSPNYNEQFF.

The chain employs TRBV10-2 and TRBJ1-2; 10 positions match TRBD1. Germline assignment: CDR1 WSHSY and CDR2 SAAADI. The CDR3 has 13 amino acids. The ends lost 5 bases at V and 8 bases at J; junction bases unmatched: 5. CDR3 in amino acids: CASSSGQGNGYTF. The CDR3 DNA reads TGCGCCAGCAGTTCGGGACAGGGGAACGGCTACACCTTC.

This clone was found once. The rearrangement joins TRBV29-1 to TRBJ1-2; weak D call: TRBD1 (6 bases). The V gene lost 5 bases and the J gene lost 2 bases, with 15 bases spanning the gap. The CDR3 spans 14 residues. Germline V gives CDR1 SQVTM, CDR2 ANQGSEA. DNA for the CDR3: TGCAGCGTTTCCCCAGGACAGCTGAACTATGGCTACACCTTC. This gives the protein CSVSPGQLNYGYTF.

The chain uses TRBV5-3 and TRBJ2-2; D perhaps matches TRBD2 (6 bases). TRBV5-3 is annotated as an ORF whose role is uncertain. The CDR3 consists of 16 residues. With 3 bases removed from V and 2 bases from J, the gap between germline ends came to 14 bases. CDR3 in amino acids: CARSYPGEVNTGELFF. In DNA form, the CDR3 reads TGTGCCAGAAGCTACCCTGGGGAGGTAAACACCGGGGAGCTGTTTTTT.

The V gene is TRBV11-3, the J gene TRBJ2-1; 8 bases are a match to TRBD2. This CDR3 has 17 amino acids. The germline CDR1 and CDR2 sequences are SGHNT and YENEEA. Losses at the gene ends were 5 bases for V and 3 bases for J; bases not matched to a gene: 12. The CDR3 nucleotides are TGTGCCAGCAGCCTGAGGAAAGCGGGAGAGGACTACAATGAGCAGTTCTTC. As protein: CASSLRKAGEDYNEQFF.